This T cell receptor (beta chain) is drawn from a study of resident and recirculating memory T cells in vitiligo. At the level of the study: Each patient gave two lesional and two nonlesional epidermal shave biopsies, plus PBMCs.

Anyone treated within the previous three months was excluded. Here immunoSEQ multiplex PCR was the method, and the copy in TCRdb shows in-frame clones only, minus some. The repertoire consists of fewer than 85,000 clones, with just over 90% occurring once and the leading ten covering approximately 4.8%. This TCR was recovered from a male donor with vitiligo. The sample was blood.

The CDR3 nucleotides are TGTGCCAGCAGAAACCCGGGACTAGCGGCGGAGCAGTACTTC. Translation: CASRNPGLAAEQYF. J is TRBJ2-7 and V is TRBV28; TRBD2 agrees at 11 bases. The CDR3 spans 14 residues. Losses at the gene ends were 6 bases for V and 7 bases for J; bases not matched to a gene: 8. Germline lookup yields CDR1 MDHEN and CDR2 SYDVKM.